One and the same sample provided the 8 T cell receptor beta chains below, sequenced in a study of immune heterogeneity within non-small cell lung tumors. For each sample, template was around 650 ng of bulk tumor genomic DNA. Several biopsies were collected from each primary tumor during surgery. They were spaced as far apart as possible within the tumor mass. Curative operations were performed on patients who had untreated, newly diagnosed non-small cell lung cancer. TCR beta CDR3 was amplified by multiplex PCR, first round approximately 10 cycles, 32 V and 13 J primers. TCRdb re-derived calls from the multiplex PCR reads in MiXCR, one entry per CDR3 protein. The table has about 3,200 distinct CDR3 sequences, 20% to 25% seen once. Input material: lung tumor tissue. These receptors came from a man in his sixties with non-small cell lung cancer.

This clonotype is medium-sized in the sample. The chain links TRBV19 to TRBJ1-2, with TRBD1 matching 7 bases. This CDR3 spans 13 amino acids. Germline CDR1 is LNHDA and CDR2 is SQIVND (reference sequence). V lost 4 bases to trimming and J lost 5 bases; unmatched junction nucleotides: 4. The DNA for the CDR3 is TGTGCCAGTAGTACGGACAGGAGGTATGGCTACACCTTC. It translates to CASSTDRRYGYTF.

Points on this clonotype: A much larger clone lies one base from this, so it may be a read error. The chain has TRBV9 and TRBJ2-2; 14 bases line up with TRBD2. The germline gives CDR1 SGDLS, CDR2 YYNGEE. CDR3 length: 18 amino acids. V shed 5 bases, J shed 5 bases, and the junction held 11 bases outside the gene matches. The CDR3 spells CASRFGTSGRVRTGELFF. CDR3 DNA: TGTGCCAGCAGATTTGGGACTAGCGGGAGAGTTCGGACCGGGGAGCTGTTTTTT.

This clonotype is termed large. V usage is TRBV5-1 and J usage is TRBJ1-4; D uncertain. Between the trimmed V and J ends, which lost 4 bases and 5 bases, there was a span of 18 bases. The CDR3 is made up of 16 amino acids. Germline V CDR1 and CDR2: SGHRS, YFSETQ. The CDR3 DNA follows: TGCGCCAGCAGCCGATCCCCAGGTCTAGGGAATGAAAAACTGTTTTTT. It specifies CASSRSPGLGNEKLFF.

By share of the sample, this clonotype is medium-sized. This rearrangement joins TRBV20-1 to TRBJ2-1; 12 nucleotides match TRBD1. CDR1 is DFQATT and CDR2 is SNEGSKA in the germline V gene (reference sequence). J gave up 0 bases and V 3 bases, and 3 bases lay outside the gene matches. The CDR3 loop spans 16 amino acids. CDR3: CSARGTGGPSYNEQFF. The CDR3 coding sequence is TGCAGTGCTAGGGGGACAGGGGGCCCCTCCTACAATGAGCAGTTCTTC.

This clonotype is judged medium-sized (0.01 to 0.1%). The rearrangement joins TRBV4-1 to TRBJ1-5, with 7 bases matching TRBD1. V trimming: 3 bases; J trimming: 6 bases; junction bases outside the gene matches: 8. The CDR3 sequence is 15 residues long. CDR1 is MGHRA, CDR2 YSYEKL, per germline. The CDR3 bases are TGCGCCAGCAGCCAGTCAACAGGGGAAGGTCAGCCCCAGCATTTT. It is translated as CASSQSTGEGQPQHF.

This clonotype is classed as medium-sized. The chain's CDR3 is CASTKGQGWGNEQFF. The CDR3 DNA follows: TGTGCCAGTACGAAGGGTCAGGGATGGGGAAATGAGCAGTTCTTC. The V and J genes are TRBV19 and TRBJ2-1, with D perhaps matching TRBD1 (5 bases). V lost 7 bases to trimming and J lost 7 bases, with 20 bases between them. Germline V gene sequence: CDR1 LNHDA, CDR2 SQIVND (reference sequence). This CDR3 has 15 amino acids.

This clonotype turned up a few times. Possible read error: a much larger clone is one base away. V is TRBV24-1 and J is TRBJ1-1, with D possibly being TRBD1 (5 bases). Germline V gene sequence: CDR1 KGHDR, CDR2 SFDVKD. This CDR3 is built from 13 residues. CDR3 sequence: CAARDSLGTEAFF. As DNA, the CDR3 is TGTGCCGCCAGGGACTCCTTGGGTACTGAAGCTTTCTTT.

Comments on this clonotype: A much larger clone is a single base away; this may be a read error. This CDR3 is CSSSQGQQETQYF. CDR3 nucleotide sequence: TGTTCCAGCTCACAAGGACAGCAAGAGACCCAGTACTTC. The chain employs TRBV18 and TRBJ2-5; the D gene is possibly TRBD1 (6 bases). Germline loops: CDR1 KGHSH, CDR2 LQKENI. The CDR3 runs to 13 residues. Looking up the rest from reference TRBV18 and TRBJ2-5 gives the full variable domain: NAGVMQNPRHLVRRRGQEARLRCSPMKGHSHVYWYRQLPEEGLKFMVYLQKENIIDESGMPKERFSAEFPKEGPSILRIQQVVRGDSAAYFCSSSQGQQETQYFGPGTRLLVL.